This paragraph covers one T cell receptor beta chain sequence. Germline V gene sequence: CDR1 SGDLS, CDR2 YYNGEE. V gave up 0 bases and J gave up 8 bases; unmatched junction bases: 7. The CDR3 runs 15 residues. Data came from immunoSEQ multiplex PCR; TCRdb stores just in-frame clones and leaves some out. The repertoire holds 350,000 to 500,000 clones, with less than 95% as singletons. These data originate in a study of Ad26.COV2.S vaccination and SARS-CoV-2 variants. Indicated treatment: around 19 received Ad26.COV2.S at low or high dose, single or two shots; several received placebo; per-sample allocation not given. It was on day 63 after the first vaccine or placebo injection that samples were taken.

This sequence joins TRBV9 and TRBJ2-1; TRBD2 matches 8 bases. Specimen: peripheral blood, collected in a trial of Ad26.COV2.S vaccine versus placebo. The sequence came from a person aged 18-60 years who received the Ad26.COV2.S COVID-19 vaccine or a placebo. CDR3 in DNA: TGTGCCAGCAGCGTAGCGGGAGGGGGAAGGGATGAGCAGTTCTTC. Encoded protein: CASSVAGGGRDEQFF.